These T cell receptor beta chains were read from a single sample in a study of cytomegalovirus exposure and HLA in healthy donors. Clones were sequenced by immunoSEQ multiplex PCR, and TCRdb holds only the in-frame ones, with some missing. The sample contains roughly 150,000 clones, under 70% of which appear only once. The sequenced sample was PBMCs. These receptors were obtained from a woman aged 25-40 years in good health and CMV-seropositive. Both conserved end residues are part of each CDR3. Fields, in order: J gene, clone size, V gene, D gene, CDR3 DNA, CDR3 protein. The D gene is left open where the match is weak. Part of the rows lack a size; the others show once, few, many or a class for expanded clones.

TRBJ2-3,-,TRBV21-1,-,TGTGCCAGCAGCCGGACAGGGCTTCACATCACAGATACGCAGTATTTT,CASSRTGLHITDTQYF
TRBJ1-2,once,TRBV19,-,TGTGCCAGTAGTATAGTGCCCAGCTATGGCTACACCTTC,CASSIVPSYGYTF
TRBJ1-2,-,TRBV28,TRBD1,TGTGCCAGCAGTTTCCGGGACAGGAAGTATGGCTACACCTTC,CASSFRDRKYGYTF
TRBJ2-3,few,TRBV2,TRBD2,TGTGCCAGCTATCAAGCGCGGGGGGGGGCAGATACGCAGTATTTT,CASYQARGGADTQYF
TRBJ2-1,-,TRBV7-9,TRBD2,TGTGCCAGCAGCTTTGCGGGAGGGCCCAATGAGCAGTTCTTC,CASSFAGGPNEQFF
TRBJ1-4,-,TRBV19,-,TGTGCCAGTAGAACGCACCCACAGGAAAAAAATGAAAAACTGTTTTTT,CASRTHPQEKNEKLFF
TRBJ1-2,-,TRBV18,-,TGTGCCAGCTCACCACCGGGGGCAGCTCTCTATGGCTACACCTTC,CASSPPGAALYGYTF
TRBJ2-2,-,TRBV27,-,TGTGCCAGCAGCCAGGGCGACGGTCGGGTAGCCGGGGAGCTGTTTTTT,CASSQGDGRVAGELFF
TRBJ2-7,-,TRBV6-6,-,TGTGCCAGCAGTTACCTGGACAGCCTCTACGAGCAGTACTTC,CASSYLDSLYEQYF
TRBJ1-4,-,TRBV2,-,TGTGCCAGCACCCAAAGACAGGCCAAGGAAAAACTGTTTTTT,CASTQRQAKEKLFF
TRBJ1-2,-,TRBV6-5,-,TGTGCCAGCAGTTACTTCGAGAGTTCTGGCTACACCTTC,CASSYFESSGYTF
TRBJ2-5,-,TRBV2,-,TGTGCCAGCAGTAAGGAGGAGACCCAGTACTTC,CASSKEETQYF
TRBJ2-2,-,TRBV4-1,-,TGCGCCAGCAGCCAAGAAGAGAAATTCGGGGAGCTGTTTTTT,CASSQEEKFGELFF
TRBJ1-1,-,TRBV15,TRBD1,TGTGCCACCAGAGACAGGGTTTTTGCTGAAGCTTTCTTT,CATRDRVFAEAFF
TRBJ2-3,-,TRBV11-3,-,TGTGCCAGCAGCTTAGATATGACAGATACGCAGTATTTT,CASSLDMTDTQYF
TRBJ2-7,-,TRBV5-1,TRBD2,TGCGCCAGCAGCTTGGATCGGGGGGCCTACGAGCAGTACTTC,CASSLDRGAYEQYF
TRBJ2-5,-,TRBV28,-,TGTGCCAGCAGTCCCACCCCCAGGCACAGAGTAGAGACCCAGTACTTC,CASSPTPRHRVETQYF
TRBJ2-5,few,TRBV4-1,-,TGCGCCAGCAGCCCCGGAAGGTCAAGGGGCGGCGAGACCCAGTACTTC,CASSPGRSRGGETQYF
TRBJ1-4,few,TRBV30,-,TGTGCCTGGAGGAAGACGCAGGGTAGTGATGAAAAACTGTTTTTT,CAWRKTQGSDEKLFF
TRBJ2-7,few,TRBV19,-,TGTGCCAGTAGTCAGGCCCTCGCTGGCAACGAGCAGTACTTC,CASSQALAGNEQYF
TRBJ2-7,-,TRBV28,-,TGTGCCAGCAGGAGCTACTACGAGCAGTACTTC,CASRSYYEQYF
TRBJ1-4,-,TRBV15,TRBD1,TGTGCCACCAGAATCTCGGGACAGGGGAATGAAAAACTGTTTTTT,CATRISGQGNEKLFF
TRBJ1-3,few,TRBV10-2,TRBD1,TGCGCCAGCAGGGCAGGGGGTACTGGAAACACCATATATTTT,CASRAGGTGNTIYF
TRBJ1-2,-,TRBV28,-,TGTGCCAGCAGTTTAATTGGGGGCGCGGCTAACTATGGCTACACCTTC,CASSLIGGAANYGYTF
TRBJ2-1,-,TRBV6-5,-,TGTGCCAGCAGTTACTATCGCCAGCGGGCCGATAATGAGCAGTTCTTC,CASSYYRQRADNEQFF
TRBJ2-2,once,TRBV4-2,TRBD2,TGTGCCAGCAGCCCCTCTGGCGGGAGGGCCAACACCGGGGAGCTGTTTTTT,CASSPSGGRANTGELFF
TRBJ1-1,-,TRBV15,-,TGTGCCACCAGCTTAGATGACAGGCGGCAGGGTATAGCTTTCTTT,CATSLDDRRQGIAFF
TRBJ1-2,-,TRBV7-9,-,TGTGCCAGCAGCTTCCGAAGGGGGGGCGAGAACTATGGCTACACCTTC,CASSFRRGGENYGYTF
TRBJ2-6,few,TRBV5-1,-,TGCGCCAGCAGCTTGGAAGGAGGGACTGGGGCCAACGTCCTGACTTTC,CASSLEGGTGANVLTF
TRBJ2-1,-,TRBV27,-,TGTGCCAGCAGCCCAGACAGGAGCTCCTACAATGAGCAGTTCTTC,CASSPDRSSYNEQFF
TRBJ2-7,-,TRBV4-1,TRBD1,TGCGCCAGCAGCCCCAGGACAGGTTCCTACGAGCAGTACTTC,CASSPRTGSYEQYF
TRBJ2-7,-,TRBV7-8,-,TGTGCCAGCAGCTTACCCACAGGATTCTACGAGCAGTACTTC,CASSLPTGFYEQYF
TRBJ1-4,-,TRBV11-2,TRBD1,TGTGCCAGCAGCCCCCCCTGGGGACAGACAAGAGAAAAACTGTTTTTT,CASSPPWGQTREKLFF
TRBJ2-7,-,TRBV27,TRBD1,TGTGCCAGCAGTCTCGGGACAGGTATTTACGAGCAGTACTTC,CASSLGTGIYEQYF
TRBJ1-1,-,TRBV9,-,TGTGCCAGCAGCGGACGAGGGAATTACGGCACTGAAGCTTTCTTT,CASSGRGNYGTEAFF
TRBJ1-2,-,TRBV2,TRBD1,TGTGCCAGCAGACCTGGACAGGGGTTTACCTATGGCTACACCTTC,CASRPGQGFTYGYTF
TRBJ2-5,-,TRBV7-3,TRBD2,TGTGCCAGCAGCTTATCCAACGGGGGGCAAGAGACCCAGTACTTC,CASSLSNGGQETQYF
TRBJ2-3,-,TRBV4-1,TRBD2,TGCGCCAGCAGCCCGGGACTAGCGGGGGGGCCGGTCACAGATACGCAGTATTTT,CASSPGLAGGPVTDTQYF
TRBJ1-1,-,TRBV28,-,TGTGCCAGCAGTTTGGCAATCTCTGAAGCTTTCTTT,CASSLAISEAFF
TRBJ1-2,few,TRBV28,-,TGTGCCAGCAGCCACTATTCTGACGGGAACTATGGCTACACCTTC,CASSHYSDGNYGYTF
TRBJ1-4,-,TRBV4-1,TRBD1,TGCGCCAGCAGCCACCCTATACGTGGACAGGGGCGTGAAAAACTGTTTTTT,CASSHPIRGQGREKLFF
TRBJ1-5,-,TRBV6-1,-,TGTGCCAGCGCGTCAGGGAATCGCAATCAGCCCCAGCATTTT,CASASGNRNQPQHF
TRBJ2-3,-,TRBV30,-,TGTGCCTGGAGAAGCGGGAGCACAGATACGCAGTATTTT,CAWRSGSTDTQYF
TRBJ1-2,-,TRBV28,-,TGTGCCAGCAGTTTAATCTCCAGGGGTTTTGATGGCTACACCTTC,CASSLISRGFDGYTF
TRBJ2-7,-,TRBV5-4,TRBD2,TGTGCCAGCGGGGGGGCGGGAGGGCCTCTCACCGAGCAGTACTTC,CASGGAGGPLTEQYF
TRBJ2-1,-,TRBV10-1,-,TGCGCCAGCGGATGGAGCCGGAACAATGAGCAGTTCTTC,CASGWSRNNEQFF
TRBJ2-3,-,TRBV28,TRBD2,TGTGCCAGCCGGTCTAGCGGGGGGGCCCCAGATACGCAGTATTTT,CASRSSGGAPDTQYF
TRBJ1-5,-,TRBV30,TRBD1,TGTGCCTGGACCAGGGACAGGGGGAATCAGCCCCAGCATTTT,CAWTRDRGNQPQHF
TRBJ2-3,-,TRBV7-2,TRBD1,TGTGCCAGCAGCCCCGACAGGGGTACGCAGTATTTT,CASSPDRGTQYF
TRBJ2-7,-,TRBV23-1,-,TGCGCCAGCAGTCTTCGGTTCTACGAGCAGTACTTC,CASSLRFYEQYF
TRBJ2-7,-,TRBV19,TRBD1,TGTGCCAGTAGTTACACAGGGGGCCCGTACGAGCAGTACTTC,CASSYTGGPYEQYF
TRBJ1-1,-,TRBV5-1,TRBD1,TGCGCCAGCAGCCAGGACAGGGGGAACACTGAAGCTTTCTTT,CASSQDRGNTEAFF